The source of this T cell receptor (beta chain) is a study of kidney transplant recipient with SARS-CoV-2 infection. One entry per CDR3 protein, called by TCRdb with MiXCR from the reads. The data hold under 300,000 distinct CDR3 sequences, with around 26% observed a single time. This clonotype was recorded at least ten times. This sequence was found in a male patient between 25 and 39 years old who had COVID-19 and was a kidney transplant recipient. Some T cells may be the graft donor's. Sample: a blood sample, taken at baseline and between days 110 and 120 from a kidney transplant recipient.

The CDR3 loop is CASRYIPGSLNTEAFF. Here the CDR3 DNA reads TGTGCCAGTAGGTATATCCCGGGTTCACTGAACACTGAAGCTTTCTTT. This chain links TRBV19 with TRBJ1-1; no reliable D call. CDR3 length equals 16 residues. Deletions cut 6 bases from V and 0 bases from J, with 17 bases between. From germline, CDR1 is LNHDA and CDR2 SQIVND (reference sequence).